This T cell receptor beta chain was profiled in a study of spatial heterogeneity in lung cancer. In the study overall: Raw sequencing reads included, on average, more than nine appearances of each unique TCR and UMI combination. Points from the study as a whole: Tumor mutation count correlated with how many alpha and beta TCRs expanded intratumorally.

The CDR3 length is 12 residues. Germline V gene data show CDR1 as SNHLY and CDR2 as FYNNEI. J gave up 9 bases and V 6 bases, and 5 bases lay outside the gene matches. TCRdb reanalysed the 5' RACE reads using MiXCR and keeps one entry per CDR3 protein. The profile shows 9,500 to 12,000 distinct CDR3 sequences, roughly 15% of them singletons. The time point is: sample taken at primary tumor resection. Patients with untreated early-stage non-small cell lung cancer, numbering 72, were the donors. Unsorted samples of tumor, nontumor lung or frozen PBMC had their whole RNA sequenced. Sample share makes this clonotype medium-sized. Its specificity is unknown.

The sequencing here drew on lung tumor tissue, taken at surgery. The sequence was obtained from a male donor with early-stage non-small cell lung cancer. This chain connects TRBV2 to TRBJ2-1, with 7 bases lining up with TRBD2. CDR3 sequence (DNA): TGTGCCAGCAGGGAGCCGGGGGGTGAGCAGTTCTTC. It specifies CASREPGGEQFF.